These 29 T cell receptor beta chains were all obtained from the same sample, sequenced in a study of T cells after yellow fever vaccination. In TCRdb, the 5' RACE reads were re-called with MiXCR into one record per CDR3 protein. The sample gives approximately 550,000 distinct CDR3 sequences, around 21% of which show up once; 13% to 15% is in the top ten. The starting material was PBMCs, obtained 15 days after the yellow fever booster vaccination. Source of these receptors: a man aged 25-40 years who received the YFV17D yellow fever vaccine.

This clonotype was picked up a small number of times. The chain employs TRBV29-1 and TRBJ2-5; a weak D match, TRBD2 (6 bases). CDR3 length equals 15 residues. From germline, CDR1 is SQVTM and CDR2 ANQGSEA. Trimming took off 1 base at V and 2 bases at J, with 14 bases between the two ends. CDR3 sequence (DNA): TGCAGCGTTGAAGGCCCGACGGGGGAACAAGAGACCCAGTACTTC. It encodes CSVEGPTGEQETQYF.

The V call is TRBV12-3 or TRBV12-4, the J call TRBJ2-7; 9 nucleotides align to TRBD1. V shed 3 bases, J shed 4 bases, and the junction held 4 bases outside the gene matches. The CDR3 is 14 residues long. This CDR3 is CASSFGDRVYEQYF. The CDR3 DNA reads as TGTGCCAGCAGTTTCGGGGACAGGGTTTACGAGCAGTACTTC.

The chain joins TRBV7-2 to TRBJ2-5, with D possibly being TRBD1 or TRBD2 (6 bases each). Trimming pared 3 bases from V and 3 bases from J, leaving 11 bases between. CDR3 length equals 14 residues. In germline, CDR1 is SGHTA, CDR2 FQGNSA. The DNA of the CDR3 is TGTGCCAGCAGCTTTGGGGGGCAGAAAGAGACCCAGTACTTC. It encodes CASSFGGQKETQYF.

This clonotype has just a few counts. The CDR3 here is CASSSPGLAGDTQYF. CDR3 in DNA: TGTGCCAGCAGCTCACCAGGACTAGCGGGAGATACGCAGTATTTT. The chain carries TRBV5-4 and TRBJ2-3; 11 nucleotides agree with TRBD2. CDR1 is SGHNT and CDR2 is YYREEE in the germline V gene (reference sequence). This CDR3 comprises 15 residues. Trimming removed 3 bases from V and 5 bases from J; junction bases left unmatched: 5.

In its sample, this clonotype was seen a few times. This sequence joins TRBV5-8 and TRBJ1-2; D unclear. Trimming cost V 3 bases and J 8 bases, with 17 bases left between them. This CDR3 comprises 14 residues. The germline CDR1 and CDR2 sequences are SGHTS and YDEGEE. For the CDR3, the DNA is TGTGCCAGCAGCTCCATACGGTCCCCCAAGGGCTACACCTTC. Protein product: CASSSIRSPKGYTF.

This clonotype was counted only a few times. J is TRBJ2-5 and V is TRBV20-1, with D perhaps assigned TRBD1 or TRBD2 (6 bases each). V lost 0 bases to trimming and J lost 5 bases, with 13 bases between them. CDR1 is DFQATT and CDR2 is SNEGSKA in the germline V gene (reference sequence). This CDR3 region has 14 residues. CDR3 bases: TGCAGTGCTAGAGATGGTAGGGGGGACGAGACCCAGTACTTC. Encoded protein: CSARDGRGDETQYF.

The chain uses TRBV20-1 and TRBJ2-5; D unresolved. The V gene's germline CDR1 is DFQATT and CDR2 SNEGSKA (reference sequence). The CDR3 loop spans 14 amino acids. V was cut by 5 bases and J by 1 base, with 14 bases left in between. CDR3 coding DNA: TGCAGTGCTTCGCTTGACACTTTCCAAGAGACCCAGTACTTC. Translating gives CSASLDTFQETQYF.

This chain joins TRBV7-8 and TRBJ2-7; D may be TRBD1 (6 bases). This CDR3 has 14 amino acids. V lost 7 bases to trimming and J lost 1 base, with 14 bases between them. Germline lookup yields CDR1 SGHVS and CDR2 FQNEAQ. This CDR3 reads CASTARGQSYEQYF. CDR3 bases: TGTGCCAGCACCGCACGAGGACAGTCCTACGAGCAGTACTTC.

The chain's CDR3 is CASILGTVGDTQYF. As DNA, the CDR3 is TGTGCCAGCATCTTAGGGACGGTCGGAGATACGCAGTATTTT. This chain uses TRBV12-3 or TRBV12-4 with TRBJ2-3; D is possibly TRBD1 or TRBD2 (5 bases each). The CDR3 loop spans 14 amino acids. The V end lost 7 bases, the J end lost 5 bases, and 16 bases lay between the germline ends.

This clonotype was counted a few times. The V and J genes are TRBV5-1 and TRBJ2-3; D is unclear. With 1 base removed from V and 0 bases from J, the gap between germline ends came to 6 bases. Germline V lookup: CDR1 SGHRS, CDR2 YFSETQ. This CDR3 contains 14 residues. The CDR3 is CASSLTVSTDTQYF. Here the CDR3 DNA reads TGCGCCAGCAGCTTGACAGTCAGCACAGATACGCAGTATTTT.

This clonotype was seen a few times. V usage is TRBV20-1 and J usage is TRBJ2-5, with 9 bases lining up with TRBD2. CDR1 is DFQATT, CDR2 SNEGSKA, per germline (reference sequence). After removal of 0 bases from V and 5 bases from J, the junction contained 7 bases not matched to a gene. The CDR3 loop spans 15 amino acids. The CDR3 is CSAREPSGNTETQYF. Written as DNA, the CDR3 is TGCAGTGCTAGAGAACCTAGCGGGAACACGGAGACCCAGTACTTC.

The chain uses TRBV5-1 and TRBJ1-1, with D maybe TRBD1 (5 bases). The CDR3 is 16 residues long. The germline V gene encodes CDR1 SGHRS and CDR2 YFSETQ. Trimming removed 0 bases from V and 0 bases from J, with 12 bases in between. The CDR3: CASSLGAAGMNTEAFF. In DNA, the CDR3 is TGCGCCAGCAGCTTGGGCGCGGCAGGGATGAACACTGAAGCTTTCTTT.

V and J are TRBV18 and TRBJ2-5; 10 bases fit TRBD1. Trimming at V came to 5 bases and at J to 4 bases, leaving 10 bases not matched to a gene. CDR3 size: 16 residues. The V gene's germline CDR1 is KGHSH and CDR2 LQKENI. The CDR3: CASSSAGTGDRETQYF. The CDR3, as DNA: TGTGCCAGCTCATCCGCCGGGACAGGGGATCGAGAGACCCAGTACTTC.

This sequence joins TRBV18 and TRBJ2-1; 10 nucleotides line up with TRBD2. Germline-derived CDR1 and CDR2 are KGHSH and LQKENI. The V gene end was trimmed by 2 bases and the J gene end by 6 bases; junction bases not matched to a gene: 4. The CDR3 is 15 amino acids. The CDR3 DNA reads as TGTGCCAGCTCACCAAACCTAGCGGGGGTCAATGAGCAGTTCTTC. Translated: CASSPNLAGVNEQFF.

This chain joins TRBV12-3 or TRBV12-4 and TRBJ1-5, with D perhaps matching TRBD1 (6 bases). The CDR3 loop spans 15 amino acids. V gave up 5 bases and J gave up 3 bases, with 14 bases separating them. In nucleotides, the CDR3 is TGTGCCAGCAGTCCCCGACAGGCGCTCAATCAGCCCCAGCATTTT. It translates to CASSPRQALNQPQHF.

CDR3 region: CASRPGGELFF. In nucleotides, the CDR3 is TGTGCCAGCAGGCCTGGAGGGGAGCTGTTTTTT. The chain recombines TRBV12-3 or TRBV12-4 with TRBJ2-2; the D is unclear. CDR3 size: 11 residues. With 6 bases removed from V and 8 bases from J, the gap between germline ends came to 7 bases.

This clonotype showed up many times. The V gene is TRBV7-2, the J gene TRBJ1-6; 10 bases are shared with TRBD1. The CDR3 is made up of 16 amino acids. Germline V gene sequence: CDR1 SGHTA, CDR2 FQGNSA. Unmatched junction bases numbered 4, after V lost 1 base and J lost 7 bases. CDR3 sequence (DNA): TGTGCCAGCAGCTTAGGACAGGGGGCAAGGAATTCACCCCTCCACTTT. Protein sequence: CASSLGQGARNSPLHF.

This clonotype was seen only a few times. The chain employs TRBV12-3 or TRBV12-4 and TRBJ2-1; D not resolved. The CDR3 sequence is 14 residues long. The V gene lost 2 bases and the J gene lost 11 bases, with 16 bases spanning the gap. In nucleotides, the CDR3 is TGTGCCAGCAGTTTATCAGTCCCCTCGCGGAAGCAGTTCTTC. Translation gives CASSLSVPSRKQFF.

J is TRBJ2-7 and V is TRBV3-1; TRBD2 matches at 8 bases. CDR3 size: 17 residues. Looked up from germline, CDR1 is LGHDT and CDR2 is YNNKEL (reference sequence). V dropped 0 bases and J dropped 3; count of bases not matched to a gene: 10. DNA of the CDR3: TGTGCCAGCAGCCAAGATTTCCTAAGCGGGAGCCTCTACGAGCAGTACTTC. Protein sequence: CASSQDFLSGSLYEQYF.

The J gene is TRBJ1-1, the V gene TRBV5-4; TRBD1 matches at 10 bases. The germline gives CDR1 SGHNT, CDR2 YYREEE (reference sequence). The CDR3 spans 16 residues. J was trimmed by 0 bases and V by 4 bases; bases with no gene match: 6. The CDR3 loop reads CASSPGQGSLNTEAFF. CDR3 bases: TGTGCCAGCAGCCCGGGACAGGGGTCTTTGAACACTGAAGCTTTCTTT.

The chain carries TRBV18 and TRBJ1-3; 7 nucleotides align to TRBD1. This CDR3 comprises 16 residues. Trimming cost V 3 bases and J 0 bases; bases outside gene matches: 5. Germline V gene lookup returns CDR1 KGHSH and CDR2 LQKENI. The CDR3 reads CASSPSGTASGNTIYF. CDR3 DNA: TGTGCCAGCTCACCGTCCGGGACAGCCTCTGGAAACACCATATATTTT.

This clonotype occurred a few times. CDR3 amino acids: CASSPSGANYGYTF. The CDR3 region has the DNA TGCGCCAGCAGCCCATCGGGAGCTAACTATGGCTACACCTTC. V and J are TRBV5-1 and TRBJ1-2; D is unclear. V lost 4 bases to trimming and J lost 0 bases, with 10 bases between them. CDR3 length: 14 amino acids. Germline CDR1 SGHRS, CDR2 YFSETQ.

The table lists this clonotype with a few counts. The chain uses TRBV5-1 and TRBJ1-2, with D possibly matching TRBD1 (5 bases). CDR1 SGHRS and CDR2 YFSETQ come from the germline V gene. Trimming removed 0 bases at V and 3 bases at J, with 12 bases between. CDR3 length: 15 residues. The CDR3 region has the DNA TGCGCCAGCAGCTTGGCCCGTCAGGGACACTATGGCTACACCTTC. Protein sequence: CASSLARQGHYGYTF.

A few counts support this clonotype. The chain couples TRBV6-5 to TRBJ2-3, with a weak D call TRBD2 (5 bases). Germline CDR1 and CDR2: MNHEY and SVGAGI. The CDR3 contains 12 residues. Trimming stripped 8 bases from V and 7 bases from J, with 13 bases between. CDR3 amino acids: CASQNPGNTQYF. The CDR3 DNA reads TGTGCCAGCCAAAACCCCGGGAATACGCAGTATTTT.

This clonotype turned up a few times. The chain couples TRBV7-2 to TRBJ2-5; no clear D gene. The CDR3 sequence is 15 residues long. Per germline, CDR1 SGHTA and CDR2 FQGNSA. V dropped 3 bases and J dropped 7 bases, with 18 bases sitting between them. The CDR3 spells CASSLKSGGSGTQYF. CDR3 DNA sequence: TGTGCCAGCAGCTTGAAATCGGGCGGATCGGGGACCCAGTACTTC.

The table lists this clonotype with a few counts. The CDR3 DNA reads as TGTGCCAGCAGCGAAGGTCTCAGCGATACGCAGTATTTT. Translating it yields CASSEGLSDTQYF. This chain uses TRBV28 with TRBJ2-3; no reliable D call. The CDR3 covers 13 residues. Germline CDR1 and CDR2: MDHEN and SYDVKM. V shed 6 bases and J shed 6 bases, with 13 bases lying between them.

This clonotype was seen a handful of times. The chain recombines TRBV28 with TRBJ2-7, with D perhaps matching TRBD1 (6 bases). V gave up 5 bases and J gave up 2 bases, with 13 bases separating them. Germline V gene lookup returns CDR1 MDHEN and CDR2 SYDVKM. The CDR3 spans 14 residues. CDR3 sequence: CASSAPQGAYEQYF. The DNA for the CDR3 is TGTGCCAGCAGTGCCCCACAGGGTGCCTACGAGCAGTACTTC.

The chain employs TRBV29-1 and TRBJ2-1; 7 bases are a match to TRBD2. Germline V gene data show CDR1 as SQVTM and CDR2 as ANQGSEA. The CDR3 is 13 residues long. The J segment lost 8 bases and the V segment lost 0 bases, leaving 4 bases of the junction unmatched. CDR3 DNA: TGCAGCGTTGAAGACGAGACTAGCTATGAGCAGTTCTTC. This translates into CSVEDETSYEQFF.

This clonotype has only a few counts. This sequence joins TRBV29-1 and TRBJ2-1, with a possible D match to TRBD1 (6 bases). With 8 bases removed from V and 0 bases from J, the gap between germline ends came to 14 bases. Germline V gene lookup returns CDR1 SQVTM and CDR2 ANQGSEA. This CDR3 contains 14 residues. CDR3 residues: CSFMGASSYNEQFF. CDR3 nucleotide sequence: TGCAGCTTTATGGGGGCGAGCTCCTACAATGAGCAGTTCTTC.